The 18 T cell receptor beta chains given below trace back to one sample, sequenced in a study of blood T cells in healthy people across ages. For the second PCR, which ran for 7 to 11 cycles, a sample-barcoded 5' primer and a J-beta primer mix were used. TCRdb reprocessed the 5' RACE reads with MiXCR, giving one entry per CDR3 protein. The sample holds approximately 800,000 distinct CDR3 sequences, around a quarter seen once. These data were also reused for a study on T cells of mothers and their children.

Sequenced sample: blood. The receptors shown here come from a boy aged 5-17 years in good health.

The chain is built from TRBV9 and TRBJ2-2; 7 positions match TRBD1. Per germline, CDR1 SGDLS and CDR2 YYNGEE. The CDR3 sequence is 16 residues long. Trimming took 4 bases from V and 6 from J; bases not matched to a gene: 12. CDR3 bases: TGTGCCAGCAGCCCCCGGGACAGCAGTCGTTCCGGGGAGCTGTTTTTT. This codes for CASSPRDSSRSGELFF.

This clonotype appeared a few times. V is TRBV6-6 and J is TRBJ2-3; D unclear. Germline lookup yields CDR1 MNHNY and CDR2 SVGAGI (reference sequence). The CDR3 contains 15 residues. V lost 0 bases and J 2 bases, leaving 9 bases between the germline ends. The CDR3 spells CASSYSLLTTDTQYF. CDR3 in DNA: TGTGCCAGCAGTTACTCGCTTCTTACCACAGATACGCAGTATTTT.

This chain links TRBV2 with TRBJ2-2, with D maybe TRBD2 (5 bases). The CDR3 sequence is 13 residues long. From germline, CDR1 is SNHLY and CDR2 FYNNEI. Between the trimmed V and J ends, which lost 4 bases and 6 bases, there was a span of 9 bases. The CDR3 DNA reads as TGTGCCAGCAGTGTCGTGCGGGCCGGGGAGCTGTTTTTT. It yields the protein CASSVVRAGELFF. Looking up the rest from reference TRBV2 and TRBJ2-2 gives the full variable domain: EPEVTQTPSHQVTQMGQEVILRCVPISNHLYFYWYRQILGQKVEFLVSFYNNEISEKSEIFDDQFSVERPDGSNFTLKIRSTKLEDSAMYFCASSVVRAGELFFGEGSRLTVL.

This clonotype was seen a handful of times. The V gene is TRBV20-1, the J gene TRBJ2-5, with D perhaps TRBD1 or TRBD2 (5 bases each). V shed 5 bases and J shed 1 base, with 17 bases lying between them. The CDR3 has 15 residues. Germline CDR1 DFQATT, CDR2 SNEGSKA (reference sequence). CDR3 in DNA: TGCAGTGCTGCAGGGTTCGGGATGTCCCAAGAGACCCAGTACTTC. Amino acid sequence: CSAAGFGMSQETQYF.

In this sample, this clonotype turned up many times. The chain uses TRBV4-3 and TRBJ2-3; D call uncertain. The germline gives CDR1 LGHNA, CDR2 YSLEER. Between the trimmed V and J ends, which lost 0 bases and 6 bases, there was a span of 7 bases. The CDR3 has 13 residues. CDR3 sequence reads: CASSQERRDTQYF. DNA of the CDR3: TGCGCCAGCAGCCAAGAACGACGCGATACGCAGTATTTT.

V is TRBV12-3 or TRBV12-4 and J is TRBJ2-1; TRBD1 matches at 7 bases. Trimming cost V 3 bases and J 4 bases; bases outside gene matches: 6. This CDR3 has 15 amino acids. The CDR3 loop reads CASSFQGTAYNEQFF. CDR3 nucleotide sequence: TGTGCCAGCAGTTTTCAGGGGACAGCATACAATGAGCAGTTCTTC.

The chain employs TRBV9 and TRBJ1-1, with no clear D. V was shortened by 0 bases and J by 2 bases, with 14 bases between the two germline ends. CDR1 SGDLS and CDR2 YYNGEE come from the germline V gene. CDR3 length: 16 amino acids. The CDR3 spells CASSVAVGRKNTEAFF. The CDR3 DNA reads TGTGCCAGCAGCGTAGCCGTCGGAAGGAAAAACACTGAAGCTTTCTTT.

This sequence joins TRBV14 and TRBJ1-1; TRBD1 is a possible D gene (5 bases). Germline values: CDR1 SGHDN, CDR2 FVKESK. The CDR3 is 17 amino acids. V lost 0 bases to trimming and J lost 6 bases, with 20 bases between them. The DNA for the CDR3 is TGTGCCAGCAGCCAAGATCTACCCCAGGGAGCAGTTGCTGAAGCTTTCTTT. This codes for CASSQDLPQGAVAEAFF.

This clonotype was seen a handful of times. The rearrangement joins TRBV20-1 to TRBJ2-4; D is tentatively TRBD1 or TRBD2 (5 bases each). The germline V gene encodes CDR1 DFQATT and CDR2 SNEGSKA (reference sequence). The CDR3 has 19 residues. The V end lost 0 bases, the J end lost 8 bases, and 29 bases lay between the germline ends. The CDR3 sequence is CSARDGAPGRSLSWDIQYF. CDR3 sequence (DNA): TGCAGTGCTAGAGATGGGGCTCCGGGACGGTCCCTAAGTTGGGACATTCAGTACTTC.

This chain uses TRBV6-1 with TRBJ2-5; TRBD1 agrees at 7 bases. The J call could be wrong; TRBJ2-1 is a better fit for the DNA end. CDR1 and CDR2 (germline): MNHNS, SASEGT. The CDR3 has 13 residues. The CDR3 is CASRGDSTNEQFF. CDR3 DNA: TGTGCCAGCAGGGGGGACAGCACTAATGAGCAGTTCTTC.

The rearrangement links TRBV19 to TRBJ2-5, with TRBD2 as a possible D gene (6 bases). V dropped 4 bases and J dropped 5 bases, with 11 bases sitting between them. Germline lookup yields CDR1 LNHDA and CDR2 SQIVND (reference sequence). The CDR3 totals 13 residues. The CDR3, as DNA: TGTGCCAGTAGTAGTGGAGGGGTGGAGACCCAGTACTTC. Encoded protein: CASSSGGVETQYF.

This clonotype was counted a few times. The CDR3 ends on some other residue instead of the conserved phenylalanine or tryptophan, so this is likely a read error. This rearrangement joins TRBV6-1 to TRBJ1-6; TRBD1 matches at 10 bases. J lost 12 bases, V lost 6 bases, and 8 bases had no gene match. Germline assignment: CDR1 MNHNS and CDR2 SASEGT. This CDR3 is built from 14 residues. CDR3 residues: CASSGDRGGRPLHL. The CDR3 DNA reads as TGTGCCAGCAGCGGGGACAGGGGAGGCAGACCCCTCCACCTT.

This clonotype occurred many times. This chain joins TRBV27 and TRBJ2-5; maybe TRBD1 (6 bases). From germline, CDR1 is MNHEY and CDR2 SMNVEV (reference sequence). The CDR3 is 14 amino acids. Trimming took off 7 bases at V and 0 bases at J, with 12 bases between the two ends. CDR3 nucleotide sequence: TGTGCCAGCAAGCTAAGGGGGAACCAAGAGACCCAGTACTTC. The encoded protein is CASKLRGNQETQYF.

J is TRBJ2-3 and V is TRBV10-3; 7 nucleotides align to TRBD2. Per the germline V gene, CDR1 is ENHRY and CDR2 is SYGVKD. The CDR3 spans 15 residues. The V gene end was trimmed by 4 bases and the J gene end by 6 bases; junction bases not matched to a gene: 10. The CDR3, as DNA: TGTGCCATCAGTGTGGGGGACTACCCGGTCGATACGCAGTATTTT. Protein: CAISVGDYPVDTQYF.

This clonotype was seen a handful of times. As DNA, the CDR3 is TGTGCCAGCAGTTCGGGTATTCGAGGGGCCAATCAGCCCCAGCATTTT. Its translation is CASSSGIRGANQPQHF. The chain carries TRBV6-2 or TRBV6-3 and TRBJ1-5; maybe TRBD1 (5 bases). Germline-derived CDR1 and CDR2 are MNHEY and SVGEGT. This CDR3 is built from 16 residues. Deletions cut 4 bases from V and 3 bases from J, with 16 bases between.

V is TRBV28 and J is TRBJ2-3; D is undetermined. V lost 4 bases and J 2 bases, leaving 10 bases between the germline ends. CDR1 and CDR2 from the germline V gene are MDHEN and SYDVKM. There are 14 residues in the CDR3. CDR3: CASSWNADTDTQYF. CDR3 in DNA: TGTGCCAGCAGTTGGAACGCGGACACAGATACGCAGTATTTT.

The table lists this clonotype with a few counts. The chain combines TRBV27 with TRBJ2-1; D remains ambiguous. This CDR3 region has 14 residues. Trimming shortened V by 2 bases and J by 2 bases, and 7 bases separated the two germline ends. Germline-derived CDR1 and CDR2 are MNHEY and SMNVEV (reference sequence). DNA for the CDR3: TGTGCCAGCAGTTTAGCGGACCCCTACAATGAGCAGTTCTTC. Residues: CASSLADPYNEQFF.

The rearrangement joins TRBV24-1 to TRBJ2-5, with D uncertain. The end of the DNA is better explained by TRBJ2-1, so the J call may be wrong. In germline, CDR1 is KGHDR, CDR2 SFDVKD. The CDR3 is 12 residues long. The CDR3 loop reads CATSEGNNEQFF. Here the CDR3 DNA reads TGTGCCACCAGTGAGGGGAACAATGAGCAGTTCTTC.